A single count supports the clone carrying this T cell receptor beta chain. Antigen specificity is unknown. Data came from immunoSEQ multiplex PCR; TCRdb stores just in-frame clones and leaves some out. The sample has 3,000 to 4,000 clones, roughly 95% seen once. This specimen comes from a study of blood T cell dynamics during melanoma immunotherapy. Notes on the study in general: Cell-free DNA CDR3 sequences most resembled the immune-effector CD8+ subset, which was also most clonal.

The time point here: week 3, after first cycle of checkpoint inhibitor. Apart from two fast progressors, RECIST 1.1 response was judged 12 weeks post-infusion. Germline CDR1 is SGDLS and CDR2 is YYNGEE. This CDR3 contains 15 residues. Trimming shortened V by 0 bases and J by 0 bases, and 10 bases separated the two germline ends. The V gene is TRBV9, the J gene TRBJ2-7; tentative D call: TRBD1 (6 bases). Sequencing used effector memory CD8+ T cells from blood, obtained from a patient treated with checkpoint blockade. The clonotype originates from a human donor with melanoma. DNA of the CDR3: TGTGCCAGCAGCGTAGGGGACAACGGCTCCTACGAGCAGTACTTC. This gives the protein CASSVGDNGSYEQYF.